The entry below describes one TCR beta chain. Its antigen specificity is not known. Because this receptor comes from a mouse, its gene names and germline sequences follow the mouse reference. The read comes to an end 1 residue before the CDR3 does, leaving the germline J gene to fill in the end. The data were taken from a study of tissue T cells after allogeneic stem cell transplantation (dated by TCRdb to between 2021 and 2024). For the wider study: TCR beta repertoires were profiled across many tissues obtained from research autopsies of patients with and without GVHD, as well as in mouse models of GVHD. The human arm was conducted as a prospective observational study, and neither blinding nor randomization was performed. Study-level results and caveats: Which tissue TCRs were alloreactive or antigen-specific was not determined in the study, and some clones might have been persisting host cells. Only a few T cell clones appeared in more than one patient, yet motif-based clustering showed tissue-specific repertoire signatures that were shared between patients. Within patients, how anatomically similar tissues were was a major factor shaping TCR repertoire composition, regardless of disease or transplant status. Sampling depth was acknowledged as a limitation, and the patient cohort was both small and clinically heterogeneous. In both patients and mice, T cells from blood and spleen picked up only a limited part of the TCR repertoire that was detected in tissues.

Including cysteine and phenylalanine, the CDR3 has 14 amino acids. The DNA has 39 bases, all within the CDR3, and is read from base 1. Via the germline V gene (reference sequence), CDR1 is KGHPV and CDR2 FQNQEV. Trimming removed 2 bases from V and 2 bases from J, leaving 7 bases between the germline ends. Preparation of the library involved the immunoSEQ multiplex PCR assay. TCRbeta CDR3 sequencing was done by Adaptive Biotechnologies at survey depth, reporting CDR3 sequences, V/J genes, productive frequency and template counts. TCR beta CDR3 regions were amplified from genomic DNA rather than RNA. As for the original processing: Jensen-Shannon divergence served to quantify pairwise repertoire overlap between tissues, with 0 meaning identical and 1 meaning complete divergence. Tissues were clustered by single-linkage agglomerative hierarchical clustering of pairwise JSD values, and the clustering results were displayed as dendrograms. GLIPH2 was run on all patient samples with simulation_depth 1000, kmer_min_depth 3 and cdr3_length_cutoff 8, and groups with more than two unique CDR3s were retained. A standardized tissue-overlap score was calculated by extrapolating Jaccard GLIPH-group overlap across patients to a standard repertoire size of 1000 clones. To look at how diversity was associated with clinical or experimental variables, linear mixed-effect models were used, with tissue treated as a fixed effect and individual treated as a random effect. The table was pulled from immuneACCESS by TCRdb, which kept in-frame rearrangements only. Such tables lose some clones; where checked, under half of the loss comes from unresolved V genes, and the rest has no known cause. V, J and clone size derive from that table, while D and trimming were established from the DNA sequence. In all, the sample holds 8,800 or so clones, and around 48% of those were seen once. The ten biggest clones cover 7.1% of the sample.

According to the study, the label for this sample's time point signals: mouse harvest day 7 after allogeneic transplant. Mouse grafts consisting of 10^7 T-cell-depleted bone marrow cells combined with 10^6 splenic CD5+ T cells were administered by tail vein injection. Mouse GVHD was modeled in a major MHC-mismatch B6 (H2b) into BALB/c (H2d) model, with tissues profiled at day 7 or 14. Mouse tissues and retro-orbital blood were harvested on day 7 or 14 post-transplant using separate sterile tools per animal; livers were flushed beforehand. Before genomic DNA isolation with the DNeasy Blood & Tissue Kit, mouse tissues were minced using razor blades in buffered saline.

Recombination linked TRBV26 to TRBJ1-3, with a tentative D gene TRBD1 over 5 matching bases. Material for sequencing was gut tissue. The receptor was derived from a female BALB/c mouse given C57BL/6 T cells with graft-versus-host disease after an allogeneic hematopoietic cell transplant. The sequenced part of the CDR3 DNA is TGTGCCAGCAGTCTGGTGGGGGCTGGAAATACGCTCTAT. Its amino acids are CASSLVGAGNTLY. The whole CDR3 protein reads CASSLVGAGNTLYF.